This T cell receptor (beta chain) was sequenced for a study of cytomegalovirus exposure and HLA in healthy donors. Libraries were prepared by immunoSEQ multiplex PCR; TCRdb keeps only in-frame clonotypes and omits some of them. The sample gives about 200,000 clones, 88% of which show up once; about 2.9% is in the top ten. The germline V gene has CDR1 SNHLY and CDR2 FYNNEI. The CDR3 consists of 15 residues. The trim removed 5 bases at V and 5 bases at J, leaving 6 bases unmatched. This clone occurred once. This TCR came from a woman in her late teens or twenties in good health and CMV-seronegative. Sample: PBMCs. V and J are TRBV2 and TRBJ2-5, with 12 bases fitting TRBD2. The CDR3 reads CASSLAGGGSETQYF. CDR3 nucleotides: TGTGCCAGCAGTCTAGCGGGAGGGGGGAGTGAGACCCAGTACTTC.